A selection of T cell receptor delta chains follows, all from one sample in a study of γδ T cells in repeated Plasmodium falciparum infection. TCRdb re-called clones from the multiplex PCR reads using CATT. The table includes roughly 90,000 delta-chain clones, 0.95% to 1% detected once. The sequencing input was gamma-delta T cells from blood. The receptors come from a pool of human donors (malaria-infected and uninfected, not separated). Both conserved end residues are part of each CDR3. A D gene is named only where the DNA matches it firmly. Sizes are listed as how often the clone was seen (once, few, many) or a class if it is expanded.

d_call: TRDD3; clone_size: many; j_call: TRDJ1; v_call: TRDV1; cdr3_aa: CALGEKNPNSVYWGMYTDKLIF; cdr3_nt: TGTGCTCTTGGGGAGAAAAACCCTAATTCCGTGTACTGGGGGATGTACACCGACAAACTCATCTTT
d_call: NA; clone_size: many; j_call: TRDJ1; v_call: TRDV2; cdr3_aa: CACDDLVSSSYTDKLIF; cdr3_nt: TGTGCCTGTGACGACCTCGTATCATCCTCCTACACCGATAAACTCATCTTT
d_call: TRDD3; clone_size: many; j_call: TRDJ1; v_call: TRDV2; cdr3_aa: CACDTATGGGFTLDKLIF; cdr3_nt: TGTGCCTGTGACACCGCAACGGGCGGGGGATTTACCCTCGATAAACTCATCTTT
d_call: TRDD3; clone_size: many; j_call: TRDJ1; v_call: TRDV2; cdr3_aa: CACDTVTWGIRRTDKLIF; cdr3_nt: TGTGCCTGTGACACCGTGACCTGGGGGATACGCCGCACCGATAAACTCATCTTT
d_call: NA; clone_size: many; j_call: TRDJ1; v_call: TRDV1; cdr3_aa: CALGDSWGGYTDKLIF; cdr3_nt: TGTGCTCTTGGGGATTCTTGGGGGGGGTACACCGATAAACTCATCTTT
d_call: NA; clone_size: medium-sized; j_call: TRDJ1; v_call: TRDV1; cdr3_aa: CALGDARLLTVYTDKLIF; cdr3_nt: TGTGCTCTTGGGGACGCCCGCCTCCTGACCGTGTACACCGATAAACTCATCTTT
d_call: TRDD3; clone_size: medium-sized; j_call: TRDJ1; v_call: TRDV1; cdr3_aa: CALGDGSWGIRDTDKLIF; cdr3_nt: TGTGCTCTTGGGGACGGCTCCTGGGGGATACGAGACACCGATAAACTCATCTTT
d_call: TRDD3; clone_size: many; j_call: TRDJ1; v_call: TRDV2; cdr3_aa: CACDMLIQTGGYFDKLIF; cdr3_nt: TGTGCCTGTGACATGTTAATACAAACTGGGGGATATTTCGATAAACTCATCTTT
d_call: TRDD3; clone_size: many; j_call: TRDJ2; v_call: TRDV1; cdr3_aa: CALGELDRPGDTVTAQLFF; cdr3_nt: TGTGCTCTTGGGGAACTAGATCGTCCTGGGGATACAGTCACAGCACAACTCTTCTTT
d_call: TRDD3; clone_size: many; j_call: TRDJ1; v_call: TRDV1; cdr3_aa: CALGPPPEGWATGGYDGKLIF; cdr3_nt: TGTGCTCTTGGGCCCCCCCCCGAGGGTTGGGCCACTGGGGGATACGACGGTAAACTCATCTTT
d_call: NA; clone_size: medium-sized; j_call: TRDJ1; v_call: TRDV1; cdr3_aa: CALGDPRRRPDKLIF; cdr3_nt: TGTGCTCTTGGGGATCCGCGAAGACGCCCCGATAAACTCATCTTT
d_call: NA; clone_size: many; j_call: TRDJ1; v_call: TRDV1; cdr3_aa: CALGEDTTLYPSYTDKLIF; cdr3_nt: TGTGCTCTTGGGGAGGATACTACCTTGTACCCTTCGTACACCGATAAACTCATCTTT
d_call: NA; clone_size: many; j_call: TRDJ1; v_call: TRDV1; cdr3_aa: CALGPKGGRGTGMLTDKLIF; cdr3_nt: TGTGCTCTTGGTCCAAAGGGCGGCAGGGGTACTGGGATGCTTACGGATAAACTCATCTTT
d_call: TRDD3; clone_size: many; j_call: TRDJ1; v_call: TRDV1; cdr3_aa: CALGELVSNGLASNTGGYPLWTTDKLIF; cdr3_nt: TGTGCTCTTGGGGAACTAGTCTCAAATGGCCTCGCCTCGAACACTGGGGGATACCCCCTTTGGACCACCGATAAACTCATCTTT
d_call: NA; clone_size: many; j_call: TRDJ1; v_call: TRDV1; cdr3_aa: CALGDGKLTPGVNLDKLIF; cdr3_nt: TGTGCTCTTGGGGACGGAAAATTAACTCCTGGCGTTAACCTCGATAAACTCATCTTT
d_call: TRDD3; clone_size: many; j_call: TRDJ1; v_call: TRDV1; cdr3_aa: CALGDHPRNFHRGIRGYTDKLIF; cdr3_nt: TGTGCTCTTGGGGATCACCCCCGAAACTTCCACCGGGGGATACGGGGGTACACCGATAAACTCATCTTT
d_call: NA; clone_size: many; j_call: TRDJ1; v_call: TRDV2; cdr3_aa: CACDTVGPGEGLKLIF; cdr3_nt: TGTGCCTGTGACACCGTCGGACCTGGAGAAGGGTTGAAACTCATCTTT